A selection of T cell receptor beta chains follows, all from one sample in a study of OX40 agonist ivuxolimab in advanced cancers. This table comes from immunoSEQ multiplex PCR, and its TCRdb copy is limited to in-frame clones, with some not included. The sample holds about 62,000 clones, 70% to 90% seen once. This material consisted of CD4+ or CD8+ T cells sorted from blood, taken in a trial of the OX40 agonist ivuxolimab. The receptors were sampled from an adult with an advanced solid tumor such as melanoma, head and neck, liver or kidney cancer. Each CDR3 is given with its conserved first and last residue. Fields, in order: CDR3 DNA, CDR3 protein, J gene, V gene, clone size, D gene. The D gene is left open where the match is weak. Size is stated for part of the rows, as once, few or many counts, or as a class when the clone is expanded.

TGTGCCAGCAGTGGAGGGGAAGAACAGCCCCAGCATTTT | CASSGGEEQPQHF | TRBJ1-5 | TRBV6-1 | NA | NA
TGCAGCGCAGCTTCAGGGGGAGATGAGACCCAGTACTTC | CSAASGGDETQYF | TRBJ2-5 | TRBV29-1 | NA | TRBD1
TGTGCCTGGAGTGTACCCTGGGCAGGTCGATTGGCCAAAAACATTCAGTACTTC | CAWSVPWAGRLAKNIQYF | TRBJ2-4 | TRBV30 | NA | NA
TGTGCCAGCACCAACATAAGGACTAGCGGTATTGAGCAGTTCTTC | CASTNIRTSGIEQFF | TRBJ2-1 | TRBV6-1 | NA | TRBD2
TGTGCCAGCTCACCAGGGCAGGGGTGGAACGAGCAGTACTTC | CASSPGQGWNEQYF | TRBJ2-7 | TRBV18 | NA | NA
TGTGCCAGCAGCCTCGGCCAACAGGGGAACACCGGGGAGCTGTTTTTT | CASSLGQQGNTGELFF | TRBJ2-2 | TRBV14 | NA | NA
TGTGCCAGCAGCTTGGCCGGGGGCTATGGGGCAGATACGCAGTATTTT | CASSLAGGYGADTQYF | TRBJ2-3 | TRBV5-4 | NA | NA
TGTGCCAGCAGCCTAAATCTAGCGGGGGGAGGGGCAGATACGCAGTATTTT | CASSLNLAGGGADTQYF | TRBJ2-3 | TRBV7-8 | NA | TRBD2
TGTGCCAGCAGCGCTGGGGCGGGAGGGCCAGGGAATGAGCAGTTCTTC | CASSAGAGGPGNEQFF | TRBJ2-1 | TRBV11-3 | NA | TRBD2
TGTGCCAGTAGCTTTCAGAACAGGGGGTTTCAGCCCCAGCATTTT | CASSFQNRGFQPQHF | TRBJ1-5 | TRBV19 | NA | TRBD1
TGTGCCAGCAGTGGGTATGAGCCCGGGGAGCTGTTTTTT | CASSGYEPGELFF | TRBJ2-2 | TRBV2 | NA | NA
TGTGCCAGCAGCACCAACCCCGCGAAACAGACTAACTATGGCTACACCTTC | CASSTNPAKQTNYGYTF | TRBJ1-2 | TRBV7-9 | NA | NA
TGTGCCAGCAGCTCGGAATCCAGCAATCAGCCCCAGCATTTT | CASSSESSNQPQHF | TRBJ1-5 | TRBV5-4 | NA | NA
TGTGCCAGCAGTTTATGGGGAGAAGCCTACGAGCAGTACTTC | CASSLWGEAYEQYF | TRBJ2-7 | TRBV27 | NA | NA
TGTGCCAGCAGCTTGGAGATTCGGGCCTTTTATAGCAATCAGCCCCAGCATTTT | CASSLEIRAFYSNQPQHF | TRBJ1-5 | TRBV5-5 | NA | NA
TGTGCCACCAGCAGAGATAAGACGGAGACCCAGTACTTC | CATSRDKTETQYF | TRBJ2-5 | TRBV15 | NA | NA
TGTGCCAGCACCCCCGGACAGAGCCCCTACGAGCAGTACTTC | CASTPGQSPYEQYF | TRBJ2-7 | TRBV9 | NA | NA
TGTGCCATCAGTGAGGGAGCATCGGGCAATCAGCCCCAGCATTTT | CAISEGASGNQPQHF | TRBJ1-5 | TRBV10-3 | NA | NA
TGTGCCAGCAGCTTATGGTGGCAGGGTCCCAAGGCTAACTATGGCTACACCTTC | CASSLWWQGPKANYGYTF | TRBJ1-2 | TRBV7-8 | NA | NA
TGTGCCAGCAGTTTAACTCTCTACGAGCAGTACTTC | CASSLTLYEQYF | TRBJ2-7 | TRBV28 | NA | NA
TGCAGCGCCCAACCGGTGGGTCTAGCGGGAAATGAGCAGTTCTTC | CSAQPVGLAGNEQFF | TRBJ2-1 | TRBV29-1 | NA | TRBD2
TGTGCCAGCAGCTTAGACGGGGGTAAAAATAGCAATCAGCCCCAGCATTTT | CASSLDGGKNSNQPQHF | TRBJ1-5 | TRBV7-9 | few | NA
TGTGCCAGCAGTGAAGCGGTGGGGATAGCGGCAGATACGCAGTATTTT | CASSEAVGIAADTQYF | TRBJ2-3 | TRBV6-1 | NA | NA
TGTGCCAGCACTGAACAGGGGGGAATGATCTACGAGCAGTACTTC | CASTEQGGMIYEQYF | TRBJ2-7 | TRBV11-1 | NA | TRBD1
TGTGCCAGCAGCTCCATGACAGGGGGTTACGAGCAGTACTTC | CASSSMTGGYEQYF | TRBJ2-7 | TRBV7-9 | once | TRBD1
TGTGCCAGCTCACCAACCGGACAGGGAGCCCAAGAGACCCAGTACTTC | CASSPTGQGAQETQYF | TRBJ2-5 | TRBV18 | NA | TRBD1
TGTGCCAGCAGCGTAGCCCCGGGAGGGCCATACGAGCAGTACTTC | CASSVAPGGPYEQYF | TRBJ2-7 | TRBV9 | NA | TRBD2
TGTGCCTGTACCCGACTAGCGGGAGTCTTCAGTGAGCAGTTCTTC | CACTRLAGVFSEQFF | TRBJ2-1 | TRBV30 | NA | TRBD2
TGCAGCGTTGACAGCGACTCCTACGAGCAGTACTTC | CSVDSDSYEQYF | TRBJ2-7 | TRBV29-1 | NA | NA
TGTGCCAGCACCTGGGGCGGGGGCACAGATACGCAGTATTTT | CASTWGGGTDTQYF | TRBJ2-3 | TRBV6-5 | NA | NA
TGTGCCAGCAGCTTAGGGCTAGCGGGAAGGAATGAGCAGTTCTTC | CASSLGLAGRNEQFF | TRBJ2-1 | TRBV7-3 | NA | TRBD2
TGTGCCAGCAGCTTGAGGGGAGGAGACACTGAAGCTTTCTTT | CASSLRGGDTEAFF | TRBJ1-1 | TRBV5-4 | NA | NA
TGTGCCAGCAGCCCACCTAGCGGACTCACAGATACGCAGTATTTT | CASSPPSGLTDTQYF | TRBJ2-3 | TRBV28 | few | TRBD2
TGTGCCAGCAGCTCACCGGACAGGGGTAATGAAAAACTGTTTTTT | CASSSPDRGNEKLFF | TRBJ1-4 | TRBV5-6 | once | TRBD1
TGTGCCAGCAGTTTATCCGTTCTTACAGTTAGCAATCAGCCCCAGCATTTT | CASSLSVLTVSNQPQHF | TRBJ1-5 | TRBV27 | NA | NA
TGTGCCACCTCCCTCCAGGGGACGGGGGAGCTGTTTTTT | CATSLQGTGELFF | TRBJ2-2 | TRBV9 | NA | NA
TGCGCCAGCAGCTTGCCCGGACTAGCGACGAATGAGCAGTTCTTC | CASSLPGLATNEQFF | TRBJ2-1 | TRBV5-1 | NA | TRBD2
TGTGCCAGCAGCCCGTTAGACCGTGAGCAGTTCTTC | CASSPLDREQFF | TRBJ2-1 | TRBV9 | once | NA
TGTGCCAGCAGCCTTACGTTAAGGGAGGGCGGGGAGCTGTTTTTT | CASSLTLREGGELFF | TRBJ2-2 | TRBV5-4 | NA | TRBD2
TGTGCCAGCAGCTTATCCGGCAGACCGAACACCGGGGAGCTGTTTTTT | CASSLSGRPNTGELFF | TRBJ2-2 | TRBV11-2 | NA | NA
TGTGCCAGTAGTATCTCCGGGACAGGGAATTGGGATACGCAGTATTTT | CASSISGTGNWDTQYF | TRBJ2-3 | TRBV19 | NA | TRBD1
TGTGCCAGCAGCTCGATCGGGTACAATGAGCAGTTCTTC | CASSSIGYNEQFF | TRBJ2-1 | TRBV5-4 | few | NA
TGTGCCAGTCACGATCTTTCGACAGTCGACGCTTTCTTT | CASHDLSTVDAFF | TRBJ1-1 | TRBV2 | NA | NA
TGTGCCAGCACCAAGAGTCGGTCGGCCGGGGAGCTGTTTTTT | CASTKSRSAGELFF | TRBJ2-2 | TRBV6-6 | NA | NA
TGTGCTAGTGCCCCCCCAGGCGGGACGTCTACGAGGCAGTACTTC | CASAPPGGTSTRQYF | TRBJ2-7 | TRBV12-5 | NA | NA
TGTGCCAGCTCACCACCATCCCCCTACGAGCAGTACTTC | CASSPPSPYEQYF | TRBJ2-7 | TRBV18 | NA | NA
TGTGCCAGCAGTTACTCGGCCAGTAACTATGGCTACACCTTC | CASSYSASNYGYTF | TRBJ1-2 | TRBV6-6 | NA | NA
TGTGCCAGCAGCCCTCTACAGGGAGTAATCACTGAAGCTTTCTTT | CASSPLQGVITEAFF | TRBJ1-1 | TRBV7-8 | NA | NA
TGTGCCTGGATAGGACAGGGAGAAGCCTACAATGAGCAGTTCTTC | CAWIGQGEAYNEQFF | TRBJ2-1 | TRBV30 | NA | TRBD1
TGTGCCAGCAGCTGGACAGTGAACACCGGGGAGCTGTTTTTT | CASSWTVNTGELFF | TRBJ2-2 | TRBV5-4 | NA | NA
TGCGCCAGCAGGGGGGGGCGGGGTTTCACTAGCTCCTATAATTCACCCCTCCACTTT | CASRGGRGFTSSYNSPLHF | TRBJ1-6 | TRBV23-1 | NA | NA
TGTGCCAGCAGCTTACTCCCAGGGGCGAATGAAACCTACGAGCAGTACTTC | CASSLLPGANETYEQYF | TRBJ2-7 | TRBV7-9 | NA | NA
TGTGCCAGCAGCCGCCTTAATGAAAAACTGTTTTTT | CASSRLNEKLFF | TRBJ1-4 | TRBV7-9 | NA | NA
TGTGCCAGCAAAGGGGAGGACGAAAAACTGTTTTTT | CASKGEDEKLFF | TRBJ1-4 | TRBV7-9 | once | NA
TGTGCCAGCAGCCCCGATTTGGGGGCATTCTACGAGCAGTACTTC | CASSPDLGAFYEQYF | TRBJ2-7 | TRBV7-8 | NA | NA